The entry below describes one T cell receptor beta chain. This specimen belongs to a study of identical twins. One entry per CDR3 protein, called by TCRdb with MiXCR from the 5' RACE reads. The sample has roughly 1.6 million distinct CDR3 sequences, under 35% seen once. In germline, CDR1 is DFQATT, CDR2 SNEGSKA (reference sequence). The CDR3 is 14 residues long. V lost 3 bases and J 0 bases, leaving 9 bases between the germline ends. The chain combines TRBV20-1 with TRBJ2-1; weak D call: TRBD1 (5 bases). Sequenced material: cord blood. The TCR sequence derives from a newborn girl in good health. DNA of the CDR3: TGCAGTGCTAGTCCAGGGAACTCCTACAATGAGCAGTTCTTC. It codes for CSASPGNSYNEQFF.